The following is a T cell receptor beta chain sequence with its context. Its antigen has not been determined. No base quality information exists; no much larger clone differs at one position. The data are from a study of blood T cell repertoires in COVID-19 (dated by TCRdb to the early 2020s). Concerning the study at large: The collaborator samples originated in the United States, Italy and Spain and spanned the acute and convalescent phases of COVID-19. The dataset comprised deeply sampled blood TCRbeta repertoires from subjects exposed to, actively infected with, or recovered from COVID-19. The repertoires were released in a freely available public database meant as a resource for research on the immune response to SARS-CoV-2. The samples were drawn from two sources: the first 160 participants of the ongoing ImmuneRACE study, and about 1,300 subjects contributed by 6 global collaborators. A de-identified subject ID, COVID-19 status, age in years and sex were almost always included in the sample metadata. Where available, HLA class I and class II types were obtained from metadata supplied by the sample provider rather than from assay-based typing. The material from the prospective study consisted of cDNA or gDNA derived from T cells, B-cell-depleted T cells, or PBMCs. Study-wide findings and limitations: The quantity of clinical and demographic metadata differed by source and by participant and was supplied without curation.

V gives up 5 bases and J gives up 0 bases, and the segment between their germline ends measures 13 bases. The germline V gene gives CDR1 as MDHEN and CDR2 as SYDVKM. The CDR3 runs 16 residues from the cysteine to the phenylalanine. Kept here is only the CDR3 DNA, which spans 48 bases and is read in frame from base 1. TCRbeta CDR3 regions were amplified from genomic DNA using the immunoSEQ Assay, a bias-controlled multiplex PCR. For the original study's pipeline: Within the assay, amplification of reference gene primers was used to estimate how many nucleated cells each sample contained. To quantify the absolute abundance of each unique TCRbeta CDR3 rearrangement, sequence reads were collapsed and filtered. For each sample, productive Simpson clonality was calculated by taking the square root of Simpson's diversity index across productive rearrangements. Not all clones reach the TCRdb copy of this immuneACCESS table, which keeps in-frame sequences only. Checked studies attribute under half of the gap to unresolved V genes and leave the rest unexplained. The V and J calls and clone size were taken over from that table, and D and trimming were inferred from the DNA. The sample table shows around 250,000 clones, and approximately 86% are seen once. In total, the top ten clones hold 1.5% to 2% of the sample.

Participants in the prospective study were enrolled through a virtual design, were aged roughly 18 to 100 years, and lived in 24 United States geographic areas. In the prospective study, participants were assigned to cohorts based on the clinical history participants reported in a screening survey and a study questionnaire. ImmuneRACE Cohort 3 recovered participants were defined by two consecutive negative NP/OP PCR tests, healthcare professional clearance, or symptom resolution. In the prospective study, whole blood, serum and a nasopharyngeal or oropharyngeal swab were collected from each participant by mobile phlebotomists. Prospective study participants could optionally give additional blood draws and questionnaires over a roughly 2-month period. Before DNA extraction, prospective study blood samples were shipped either frozen or at room temperature.

The rearranged segments are TRBV28 and TRBJ2-2; the D gene remains uncertain. The sequencing sample was made of PBMCs or T cells enriched from blood (not recorded which). The clonotype originates from a woman in her 50s who had recovered from COVID-19. The nucleotides read TGTGCCAGCAGTCCCCGGAGACGTGCGAACACCGGGGAGCTGTTTTTT. It translates to CASSPRRRANTGELFF.